The subject of this entry is one T cell receptor beta chain. Its cognate antigen has yet to be identified. No clone much larger than this one lies a single base away; base qualities are absent. The cohort consisted of 650 to 850 healthy bone marrow donors. At the time of sampling, all cohort members were nominally healthy, though unrecorded immune exposures were likely present. The donor was CMV seropositive and was included in the group of some 290 seropositive cohort members. Every donor gave a peripheral blood sample, and the peripheral blood mononuclear cells from that sample were used for TCR beta sequencing. Genomic DNA was extracted from the blood cell samples with the Qiagen DNeasy Blood Extraction Kit. These data belong to a study of cytomegalovirus exposure and HLA in healthy donors listed by TCRdb under 2017. For context, the study as a whole: According to an earlier analysis of a few hundred of the donors, about 179 million T cells yielded 100 million or so unique TCR beta sequences and about 300 Gb of sequence data. An early release covering about 600 HLA-typed donors comprised 250 to 350 gigabases of sequencing data and tens of millions of unique TCR sequences. Of the 300 to 500 genotyped donors, approximately 81% were placed in the genetic ancestry cluster associated with self-reported Caucasian donors. The study aimed to test whether signatures of past pathogen exposure could be identified by cataloging public T cell receptors. The study profiled the T cell repertoires of about 640 subjects by immunosequencing and related them to cytomegalovirus serostatus. A separate validation cohort of roughly 110 different subjects was used in addition to the roughly 620-subject first cohort. High-throughput TCR immunosequencing, statistical association of individual TCRs with disease status, and machine learning were combined to predict cytomegalovirus infection status. To study patterns of TCR occurrence, a later analysis re-analyzed previously published TCR beta repertoires from 666 donors and added high-resolution HLA genotyping. The later analysis used no new phenotypic data to find candidate immune exposures, relying instead on TCR beta sequences and their occurrence across donors. An earlier analysis of 500 to 750 of the donors applied high-throughput TCR beta sequencing to assess whether each TCR beta V gene segment acted as functional or pseudogenic. Alongside the repertoire data, information on donor age, sex, ethnicity and CMV serostatus was compiled. Genome-wide SNP genotypes for about 60% of the 666 donors were used in a later genetic analysis, which treated that subset as a discovery cohort. All discovery cohort repertoires had been generated using a single sequencing platform. Class I and class II HLA loci were covered by the typing at four-digit resolution. The number of donors typed differed by locus, with roughly 629-640 for A, B, C, DRB1 and DQB1, 522 for DQA1, 606 for DPA1, and some 440 for DPB1. Roughly 5 DR-DQ haplotypes were handled as single units for association and clustering, since linkage in the cohort was strong. Across approximately 400 genotyped donors of the cohort, an average of roughly 250,000 unique TCR beta nucleotide sequences per donor were sequenced, and around 19% of those sequences were non-productive.

Overall study results and their limits: In an earlier analysis of several hundred of the donors, most TCR beta V segments were observed in productive rearrangements about 90% or about 30% of the time, broadly matching IMGT annotations. In a later analysis, some 17,000 TCR beta sequences were associated with specific HLA alleles at a false discovery rate of 0.05. In a later analysis, TCR association rates were found to vary across HLA loci, with the most associated TCRs seen for DRB1 alleles and the fewest for HLA-C alleles. A cluster of highly shared sequence variants was judged likely to represent a technical artifact of the sequencing pipeline. HLA typing was unavailable for some donors at each locus, so association tests used only the typed subset. When HLA alleles, especially DR and DQ, strongly co-occurred, attributing TCR associations to individual alleles was difficult. In a later analysis, most CMV-associated TCR beta chains were found to appear HLA-restricted, with HLA associations seemingly driven largely by CMV exposure. Correlated functional status among segregating V segments might be attributable to linkage disequilibrium, but an unknown experimental factor could not be ruled out. This cohort had only TCR beta chains sequenced, and the lack of alpha or paired-chain data limited which features could be detected. A later analysis reported that several top co-occurrence clusters appeared linked to parvovirus B19, influenza, CMV and Epstein-Barr virus. A later analysis found that HLA-associated TCR beta chains were more clonally expanded and had lower generation probabilities than equally common non-associated chains. Presence/absence analyses assumed roughly uniform sequencing depth across donors, an assumption that may not hold. A further reported finding was that TCR beta sequences accurately predicted the HLA-A and HLA-B alleles for most subjects in the first cohort. Most TCR sequences were observed very rarely across donors, whereas some public TCRs were present in many individuals. Because the 87-base-pair reads could not distinguish some IMGT-functional V segments, including TRBV6-2 and TRBV6-3, those segments were excluded. The study gave a list of under 200 TCR beta chains associated with cytomegalovirus. For the cohort, immune exposure information was limited to CMV serostatus. Compared with the 666-donor mean, donors in an Asian-associated ancestry cluster had fewer N-insertions in productive TCRs, according to a later genetic analysis. V-gene and J-gene trimming of TCR beta chains was associated with a missense DCLRE1C variant in a later genetic analysis, and the association was replicated in an independent cohort. In both the original and validation cohorts, the classifier was reported to diagnose cytomegalovirus status with high specificity and sensitivity. Some 15 rarely observed V segments, including chromosome 9 orphons, were excluded from the earlier analysis of several hundred of the donors because counts were too low. Three of the identified cytomegalovirus-associated TCR beta chains were confirmed in vitro to be specific for cytomegalovirus antigens. The authors suggested that the approach could potentially be extended to other disease states and immunological phenotypes.

V is pruned by 7 bases and J by 5 bases, leaving 6 bases of the junction without a gene match. The CDR1 and CDR2 encoded by the germline V gene are ENHRY and SYGVKD. Counted from cysteine to phenylalanine, this CDR3 has 14 amino acids. Left in the record is the CDR3 DNA by itself, 42 bases read in frame from the first base. Libraries were constructed by the immunoSEQ multiplex PCR assay. A mixture of 60 forward primers for TCR Vbeta segments and 13 reverse primers for TCR Jbeta segments was used in the multiplex PCR. Amplification of the CDR3 region of rearranged TCR beta genes was performed with a multiplex PCR assay on genomic DNA. Amplified TCR beta libraries were sequenced as 87-base-pair reads on the Illumina HiSeq System. The study's processing was this. A later analysis counted about 82 million unique TCR beta chains across the 650 to 800 repertoires, and some 11 million of these chains were shared by at least two donors. Raw reads were error-corrected and collapsed into unique sequences by a nearest-neighbor algorithm in which closely related sequences were merged to remove PCR and sequencing errors. To assign V, D and J gene segments, CDR3 sequences were aligned to IMGT reference sequences. For a sequence to be retained, a match of at least six nucleotides to both a V gene segment and a J gene segment was required. Rearrangements were classified as productive when the CDR3 lacked stop codons and remained in frame with V and J, and all other rearrangements were classified as non-productive. CDR3 was defined by IMGT convention, running from the second conserved V-encoded cysteine to the conserved J-encoded phenylalanine. The earlier analysis of fewer than 700 of the donors excluded sequences that lacked an unambiguous match to a single V gene segment. An earlier analysis of several hundred of the donors classified V segments as functional when productive rearrangements were above 56.7% and as segregating when the standard deviation between donors was above 5%. A statistical classification framework was built for diagnosing cytomegalovirus status from the catalog of TCR beta chain sequences. In a later analysis, V and J genes were assigned by comparing TCR nucleotide sequences against IMGT/GENE-DB human TR gene sequences. The TCRdist pipeline was used in a later analysis to assign CDR3 sequences and most-parsimonious VDJ recombination scenarios. In a later analysis, each TCR beta chain was defined by its CDR3 amino acid sequence together with its V-gene family, and reads without a unique V-gene family were excluded. As a way to deal with suspected cross-contamination and a sequencing artifact, a later analysis dropped nearly 600 nucleotide sequences that were highly shared and had low generation probability. For each public chain, a later analysis derived a clonal expansion index from normalized ranks of inferred template counts within each repertoire. In a later analysis, generation probabilities were computed using a VDJ recombination model fitted to out-of-frame rearrangements, and the results were checked against IGoR. In a later analysis, TCR-TCR, TCR-HLA and TCR-CMV co-occurrence was scored with hypergeometric tests, and a repertoire-size bias correction was applied to TCR pairs. In a later analysis, false discovery rates were estimated by permuting HLA or CMV assignments 20 times. In a later analysis, co-occurring TCRs were grouped using DBSCAN, with TCRdist sequence similarity added in when clustering inside HLA-allele-positive subsets. Co-occurrence clustering excluded repertoires with fewer than 30,000 or more than 120,000 public chains, plus five with anomalous nucleotide sharing. TCRdb stores this immuneACCESS table with in-frame sequences only. Part of the clones is absent; in the studies checked, under half of the shortfall reflects unresolved V genes, and no reason is known for the rest. Clonal size and the V and J genes are those of that table, whereas D and trimming came from the DNA. Counted in this sample were 120,000 or so clones; less than 85% of them appeared once. About 19% of the sample is in the top ten clones.

Sequenced input: PBMCs. The source of this sequence is a man between 18 and 35 years old in good health and CMV-seropositive. Recombination connected TRBV10-3 to TRBJ2-1, with 9 middle bases fitting TRBD2. The nucleotide sequence reads TGTGCCATCACTACTAGCGGGTTAAACAATGAGCAGTTCTTC. The translation is CAITTSGLNNEQFF.